This T cell receptor beta chain was documented in a study of control samples from healthy donors and cancer patients (TCRdb year 2020). Library prep was done by the immunoSEQ multiplex PCR assay. Held by TCRdb, this immuneACCESS table contains in-frame sequences only and omits some clones. Under half of the omission traces to an unresolved V gene where checked; the cause of the rest is unknown. Recorded for this sample are about 77,000 clones; 92% of them occurred a single time. The leading ten clones occupy 5.8% of the sample. This clone was observed a handful of times. The clone's antigen remains unknown. Within one base of it there is no much larger clone, and no base qualities were kept. The junction shows trimming of 0 bases on V and 6 bases on J, and the gene matches do not reach 8 bases of it. Reading the germline V gene gives CDR1 MNHEY and CDR2 SVGAGI. From its cysteine to its phenylalanine, the CDR3 spans 16 amino acids. The DNA shown is the 48-base CDR3, in frame from base 1.

In this chain, TRBV6-5 is recombined with TRBJ1-5; the central 7 bases match TRBD1. Sequencing was carried out using blood. This receptor was taken from a woman aged 55-75 years in good health. The CDR3 is CASSYSARGVGQPQHF. The DNA is TGTGCCAGCAGTTACTCAGCCAGGGGGGTGGGTCAGCCCCAGCATTTT.